This T cell receptor beta chain appears in the sequencing data of a study of blood T cell repertoires in COVID-19. There are 13 residues in the CDR3. CDR1 LNHDA and CDR2 SQIVND come from the germline V gene (reference sequence). Trimming removed 4 bases from V and 12 bases from J, with 16 bases in between. As originally analysed: Using reference gene primer amplification, nucleated cell counts were estimated. Using immunoSEQ multiplex PCR, the repertoire was profiled, and TCRdb retains in-frame clones only, with some absent. Clonal size and the V and J genes are those of that table, whereas D and trimming came from the DNA. The profile covers 250,000 to 350,000 clones, with roughly 84% appearing a single time and around 1.6% taken by the ten largest.

This chain connects TRBV19 to TRBJ1-5; D remains unclear. The sample comprised peripheral blood. This clonotype was sampled from a human donor with COVID-19, enrolled during active disease. The donor label of this sample is uncertain. CDR3 nucleotide sequence: TGTGCCAGTAGTACAGTCCCTGATCTAGGCCAGCATTTT. Translating gives CASSTVPDLGQHF.